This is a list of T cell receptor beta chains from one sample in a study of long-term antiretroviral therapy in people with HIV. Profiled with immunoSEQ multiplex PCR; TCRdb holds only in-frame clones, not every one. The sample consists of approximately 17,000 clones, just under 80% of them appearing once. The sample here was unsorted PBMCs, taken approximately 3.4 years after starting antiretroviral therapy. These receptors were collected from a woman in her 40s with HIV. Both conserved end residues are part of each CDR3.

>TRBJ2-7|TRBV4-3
CASSQGQGAYYEQYF
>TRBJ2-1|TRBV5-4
CASSSGQANNEQFF
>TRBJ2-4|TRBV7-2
CASSPRTGGAKNIQYF
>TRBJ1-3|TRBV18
CASSPPVGGGTGNTIYF
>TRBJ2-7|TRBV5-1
CASSLDPGVNYEQYF
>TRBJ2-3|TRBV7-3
CASSLVGTSTDTQYF
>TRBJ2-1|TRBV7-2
CASSPPVGDEQFF
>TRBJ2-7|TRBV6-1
CASSESTAYEQYF
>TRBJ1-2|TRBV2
CASSEAVEGAYGYTF
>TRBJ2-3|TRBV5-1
CASSLGGQDLFHTQYF
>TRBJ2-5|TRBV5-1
CASSLATGGTGETQYF
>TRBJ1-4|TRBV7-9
CASRPGQGLREKLFF
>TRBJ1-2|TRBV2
CASSGSGQGGEGYTF
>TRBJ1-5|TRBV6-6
CASSRGAPGVVPQHF
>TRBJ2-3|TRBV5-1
CASSLALAGATDTQYF
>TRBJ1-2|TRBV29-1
CSVGQAPGYTF
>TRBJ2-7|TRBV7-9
CASSLAQTGDYEQYF
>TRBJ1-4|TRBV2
CASSEQTNEKLFF
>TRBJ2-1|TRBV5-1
CATNRQGGNEQFF
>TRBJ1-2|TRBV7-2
CASSPRGGQSAYGYTF
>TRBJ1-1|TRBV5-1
CASSLAGGNTEAFF
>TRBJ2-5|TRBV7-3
CASSPQQGPLGAQYF
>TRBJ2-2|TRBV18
CASSPPTGQGPTGELFF
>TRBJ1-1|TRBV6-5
CASTNIGHMNTEAFF
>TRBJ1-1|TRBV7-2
CASSLVGQGRAFF
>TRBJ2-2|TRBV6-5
CASSYQQGWTGELFF
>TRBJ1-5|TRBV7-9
CASSLALGRVYNQPQHF
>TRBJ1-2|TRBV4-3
CASSQHQGMDGYTF
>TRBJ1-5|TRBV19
CASSTGQGNQPQHF
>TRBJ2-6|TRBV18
CASSPRTGASSGANVLTF
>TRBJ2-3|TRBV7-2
CASSKRGSSTDTQYF
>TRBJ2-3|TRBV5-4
CASSYRDRGTDTQYF
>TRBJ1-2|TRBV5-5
CASSLAGNYGYTF
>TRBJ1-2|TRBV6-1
CATTGAAGGYTF
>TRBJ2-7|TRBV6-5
CASSLGQTSSYEQYF
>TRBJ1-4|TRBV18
CASSPRTGNEKLFF
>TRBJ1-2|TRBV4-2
CASSLGTGGASEGYTF
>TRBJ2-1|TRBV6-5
CASSYGANEQFF
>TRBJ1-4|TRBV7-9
CASSLGDRGIIEKLFF
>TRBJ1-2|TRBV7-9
CASTQGGNYGYTF
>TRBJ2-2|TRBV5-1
CASSRAGLAGGNTGELFF
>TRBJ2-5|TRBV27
CASSLLAGGGETQYF
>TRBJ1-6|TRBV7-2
CASSFGGFMTPSPLHF
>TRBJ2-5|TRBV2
CASRPTRQETQYF
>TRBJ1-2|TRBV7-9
CASREGSIQLNYGYTF
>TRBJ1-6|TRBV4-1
CASSQDSGPENSPLHF
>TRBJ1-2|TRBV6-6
CASSYLSGGWAYGYTF
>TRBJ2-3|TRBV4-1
CASSQELPSGGAGDTQYF
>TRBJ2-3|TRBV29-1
CSVGTGGADTQYF
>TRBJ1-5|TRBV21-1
CASSNGGGGSQPQHF
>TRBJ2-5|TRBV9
CASSANAGTSGGGTQYF
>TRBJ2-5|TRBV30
CAWSEGEETQYF
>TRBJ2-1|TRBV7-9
CASSSQTSGVEYEQFF
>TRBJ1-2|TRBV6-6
CASSLTTNYGYTF
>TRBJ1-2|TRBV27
CASSRQGPSNYGYTF
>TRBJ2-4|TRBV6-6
CASIPHTTGGENIQYF
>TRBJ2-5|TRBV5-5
CASRTRQGQETQYF